A single sample gave rise to the 31 T cell receptor beta chains below, sequenced in a study of radiation and T cells in renal cell carcinoma (dated by TCRdb to about 2020). Libraries were prepared through the immunoSEQ multiplex PCR assay. In TCRdb, the immuneACCESS table is reduced to in-frame sequences with V and J assigned. These tables do not hold every clone; where another copy was compared, an unresolved V gene accounts for under half, and the others remain unexplained. This sample gives tens of thousands of clones in total; about 80% of them show up just once. The ten largest clones represent about 28% of the sample. According to the study, the label for this sample's time point signals: blood 2 weeks post-SBRT. Taken with the paper, the label for treatment or condition translates to: 15 Gy SBRT to primary tumor, nephrectomy 4 weeks later. Sample: blood, taken from a patient whose treatment included radiotherapy and nephrectomy. Every receptor here comes from a woman in her seventies with renal cell carcinoma.

The chain recombines TRBV5-1 with TRBJ2-1; TRBD2 matches 9 bases. With V trimmed by 3 bases and J by 2 bases, 6 bases remained unmatched. The germline gives CDR1 SGHRS, CDR2 YFSETQ. The CDR3 has 16 residues. The CDR3 is CASSSFSGSTYNEQFF. CDR3 sequence (DNA): TGCGCCAGCAGCTCATTTAGCGGGAGTACCTACAATGAGCAGTTCTTC.

The gene calls are TRBV9 and TRBJ1-4; D remains ambiguous. The CDR3 spans 13 residues. With 4 bases removed from V and 4 bases from J, the gap between germline ends came to 8 bases. Looked up from germline, CDR1 is SGDLS and CDR2 is YYNGEE. The CDR3 DNA follows: TGTGCCAGCAGCCCTTGGGATAATGAAAAACTGTTTTTT. It specifies CASSPWDNEKLFF.

This clone occurred a few times. The chain uses TRBV9 and TRBJ2-5; 7 bases map to TRBD2. CDR1 is SGDLS and CDR2 is YYNGEE in the germline V gene. The CDR3 totals 15 residues. Trimming removed 0 bases from V and 2 bases from J; junction bases left unmatched: 4. In DNA, the CDR3 is TGTGCCAGCAGCGTAGGGGTCGGGGGGCAAGAGACCCAGTACTTC. The encoded protein is CASSVGVGGQETQYF.

The gene calls are TRBV14 and TRBJ2-3, with D perhaps matching TRBD1 (6 bases). Germline-derived CDR1 and CDR2 are SGHDN and FVKESK. The V gene lost 4 bases and the J gene lost 4 bases, with 15 bases spanning the gap. This CDR3 has 15 residues. CDR3 residues: CASSPSRGYPDTQYF. The CDR3 DNA is TGTGCCAGCAGCCCCAGTAGGGGGTATCCAGATACGCAGTATTTT. The entire variable domain, with the rest obtained from reference TRBV14 and TRBJ2-3, is as follows: EAGVTQFPSHSVIEKGQTVTLRCDPISGHDNLYWYRRVMGKEIKFLLHFVKESKQDESGMPNNRFLAERTGGTYSTLKVQPAELEDSGVYFCASSPSRGYPDTQYFGPGTRLTVL.

The chain has TRBV10-3 and TRBJ1-1; TRBD1 is a possible D gene (6 bases). The CDR3 totals 12 residues. Trimming pared 6 bases from V and 3 bases from J, leaving 8 bases between. In germline, CDR1 is ENHRY, CDR2 SYGVKD. DNA for the CDR3: TGTGCCATCAGGGGGGCGGACACTGAAGCTTTCTTT. This gives the protein CAIRGADTEAFF.

The chain joins TRBV6-5 to TRBJ2-2, with D perhaps being TRBD1 or TRBD2 (7 bases each). Germline-derived CDR1 and CDR2 are MNHEY and SVGAGI. Deletions cut 7 bases from V and 5 bases from J, with 17 bases between. There are 15 residues in the CDR3. CDR3 coding DNA: TGTGCCAGCACCCAGGGGGGGAGTCTGACCGGGGAGCTGTTTTTT. Protein sequence: CASTQGGSLTGELFF.

This sequence joins TRBV7-9 and TRBJ1-2, with TRBD1 matching over 7 bases. With V trimmed by 7 bases and J by 5 bases, 7 bases remained unmatched. The germline CDR1 and CDR2 sequences are SEHNR and FQNEAQ (reference sequence). This CDR3 has 13 amino acids. The CDR3 DNA is TGTGCCAGCACCCGGGACAGACCATATGGCTACACCTTC. Translating it yields CASTRDRPYGYTF. Full variable domain (missing parts from reference TRBV7-9 and TRBJ1-2): DTGVSQNPRHKITKRGQNVTFRCDPISEHNRLYWYRQTLGQGPEFLTYFQNEAQLEKSRLLSDRFSAERPKGSFSTLEIQRTEQGDSAMYLCASTRDRPYGYTFGSGTRLTVV.

The chain joins TRBV5-4 to TRBJ2-2, with D maybe TRBD2 (5 bases). The CDR3 has 11 residues. Germline assignment: CDR1 SGHNT and CDR2 YYREEE (reference sequence). The CDR3 spells CAVTGFGELFF. The DNA for the CDR3 is TGTGCTGTTACGGGGTTCGGGGAGCTGTTTTTT.

This clone has only a few counts. V usage is TRBV19 and J usage is TRBJ1-1, with TRBD1 as a possible D gene (5 bases). The CDR3 spans 11 residues. Trimming took off 7 bases at V and 9 bases at J, with 12 bases between the two ends. Germline V gene lookup returns CDR1 LNHDA and CDR2 SQIVND (reference sequence). The CDR3 nucleotides read TGTGCCAGTACCTCGGGGCCCCAAGCTTTCTTT. This sequence encodes CASTSGPQAFF.

The V and J genes are TRBV19 and TRBJ2-7, with TRBD2 identical over 15 bases. Germline V gene sequence: CDR1 LNHDA, CDR2 SQIVND (reference sequence). V shed 6 bases and J 7 bases; nucleotides not matched to a gene: 7. The CDR3 spans 15 residues. CDR3 nucleotides: TGTGCCAGTAGCAATCCGGGACTAGCGGGAGGTGAGCAGTACTTC. Protein product: CASSNPGLAGGEQYF. The variable domain in full, with the rest retrieved from reference TRBV19 and TRBJ2-7, is DGGITQSPKYLFRKEGQNVTLSCEQNLNHDAMYWYRQDPGQGLRLIYYSQIVNDFQKGDIAEGYSVSREKKESFPLTVTSAQKNPTAFYLCASSNPGLAGGEQYFGPGTRLTVT.

This clone occurred a few times. This sequence joins TRBV27 and TRBJ1-2, with D tentatively TRBD1 (5 bases). The V end lost 5 bases, the J end lost 8 bases, and 9 bases lay between the germline ends. This CDR3 is built from 11 residues. In germline, CDR1 is MNHEY, CDR2 SMNVEV (reference sequence). CDR3 nucleotides: TGTGCCAGCAGTCCAGGGTACGGCTACACCTTC. It codes for CASSPGYGYTF.

The chain joins TRBV7-8 to TRBJ2-7; maybe TRBD1 (6 bases). This CDR3 has 17 amino acids. Trimming pared 2 bases from V and 3 bases from J, leaving 20 bases between. Germline lookup yields CDR1 SGHVS and CDR2 FQNEAQ. This CDR3 is CASSLTRTATIFYEQYF. The CDR3 bases are TGTGCCAGCAGCTTAACCAGGACAGCGACTATCTTCTACGAGCAGTACTTC. The whole variable domain, filled in from reference TRBV7-8 and TRBJ2-7, reads GAGVSQSPRYKVAKRGQDVALRCDPISGHVSLFWYQQALGQGPEFLTYFQNEAQLDKSGLPSDRFFAERPEGSVSTLKIQRTQQEDSAVYLCASSLTRTATIFYEQYFGPGTRLTVT.

The table lists this clone with a few counts. The chain carries TRBV27 and TRBJ1-5; D call uncertain. With 8 bases removed from V and 1 base from J, the gap between germline ends came to 6 bases. Germline loops: CDR1 MNHEY, CDR2 SMNVEV (reference sequence). CDR3 size: 12 residues. For the CDR3, the DNA is TGTGCCAGCCGACAAAGCAATCAGCCCCAGCATTTT. It codes for CASRQSNQPQHF.

The genes are TRBV29-1 and TRBJ2-7; TRBD1 aligns across 8 bases. With 0 bases clipped from V and 1 base from J, the junction kept 5 bases outside the gene matches. Per the germline V gene, CDR1 is SQVTM and CDR2 is ANQGSEA. The CDR3 is 15 amino acids. In nucleotides, the CDR3 is TGCAGCGTTGAAGATACAGGGGGTTCGTCCTACGAGCAGTACTTC. It codes for CSVEDTGGSSYEQYF.

V usage is TRBV27 and J usage is TRBJ1-2, with a weak D call TRBD1 (6 bases). Between the trimmed V and J ends, which lost 6 bases and 4 bases, there was a span of 18 bases. Germline values: CDR1 MNHEY, CDR2 SMNVEV (reference sequence). The CDR3 has 15 residues. The CDR3 reads CASSAASGGVYGYTF. The CDR3 bases are TGTGCCAGCAGCGCCGCCAGCGGGGGCGTCTATGGCTACACCTTC.

J is TRBJ2-5 and V is TRBV5-1, with 9 nucleotides matching TRBD2. The germline V gene encodes CDR1 SGHRS and CDR2 YFSETQ. With 7 bases clipped from V and 5 bases from J, the junction kept 12 bases outside the gene matches. CDR3 length: 15 amino acids. As DNA, the CDR3 is TGCGCCAGCGGCAGTGGACTAGCGAAGGGTGAGACCCAGTACTTC. Encoded protein: CASGSGLAKGETQYF.

This rearrangement joins TRBV6-7 to TRBJ2-4, with D perhaps TRBD2 (6 bases). TRBV6-7 is an open reading frame whose function is uncertain. Trimming took off 0 bases at V and 1 base at J, with 19 bases between the two ends. The CDR3 is 19 residues long. The CDR3 DNA sequence: TGTGCCAGCAGTTACTCGAAATGGCGGGGTTGGAGGGCCAAAAACATTCAGTACTTC. Amino acid sequence: CASSYSKWRGWRAKNIQYF.

J is TRBJ1-2 and V is TRBV27, with D maybe TRBD1 (5 bases). V was cut by 3 bases and J by 8 bases, with 16 bases left in between. Germline loops: CDR1 MNHEY, CDR2 SMNVEV (reference sequence). This CDR3 region has 14 residues. The CDR3 bases are TGTGCCAGCAGTTTGGGGGGACCGTGGTGGGGCTACACCTTC. Its translation: CASSLGGPWWGYTF.

The chain links TRBV4-1 to TRBJ2-1; 7 nucleotides agree with TRBD2. The CDR3 runs 12 residues. After removal of 1 base from V and 10 bases from J, the junction contained 1 base not matched to a gene. Germline V gives CDR1 MGHRA, CDR2 YSYEKL. CDR3 region: CASSQGAGEQFF. The CDR3 DNA reads as TGCGCCAGCAGCCAAGGAGCGGGGGAGCAGTTCTTC.

The chain uses TRBV14 and TRBJ2-1; 8 bases line up with TRBD2. The CDR3 has 16 amino acids. The germline gives CDR1 SGHDN, CDR2 FVKESK. Germline trimming cut 4 bases from V and 2 bases from J; bases unmatched to any gene: 7. The CDR3 reads CASSPLRGAAYNEQFF. The CDR3 nucleotides read TGTGCCAGCAGCCCCCTGCGGGGGGCCGCCTACAATGAGCAGTTCTTC.

The CDR3 nucleotides read TGTGCCAGTACCGAGGGACAGATGAACACCGGGGAGCTGTTTTTT. Amino acid sequence: CASTEGQMNTGELFF. This chain uses TRBV19 with TRBJ2-2; TRBD1 matches at 7 bases. Germline loops: CDR1 LNHDA, CDR2 SQIVND (reference sequence). Germline trimming cut 7 bases from V and 1 base from J; bases unmatched to any gene: 6. There are 15 residues in the CDR3.

The chain recombines TRBV7-8 with TRBJ1-5; D might be TRBD1 (5 bases). The germline V and J ends were trimmed by 1 base and 0 bases, with 13 bases remaining between them. The CDR3 has 17 amino acids. CDR1 SGHVS and CDR2 FQNEAQ come from the germline V gene. CDR3 in amino acids: CASSLGVGANSNQPQHF. The DNA of the CDR3 is TGTGCCAGCAGCTTAGGGGTAGGGGCAAATAGCAATCAGCCCCAGCATTTT.

This clone occurred a few times. V and J are TRBV9 and TRBJ2-5; D unresolved. V was clipped by 0 bases and J by 5 bases, with 11 bases between them. Germline loops: CDR1 SGDLS, CDR2 YYNGEE. This CDR3 spans 14 amino acids. The CDR3 nucleotides are TGTGCCAGCAGCGTAGCATTCGGTGCTGAGACCCAGTACTTC. It yields the protein CASSVAFGAETQYF.

This clone was counted a few times. The chain is built from TRBV5-4 and TRBJ2-2; D uncertain. V lost 4 bases, J lost 6 bases, and 13 bases lay in between. CDR3 length: 14 amino acids. Germline V gene data show CDR1 as SGHNT and CDR2 as YYREEE (reference sequence). CDR3 nucleotides: TGTGCCAGCAGCATTATATTTAACCCCGGGGAGCTGTTTTTT. Its protein is CASSIIFNPGELFF.

The gene calls are TRBV6-1 and TRBJ2-7; possibly TRBD1 for D (6 bases). The CDR3 has 13 amino acids. The ends were cut back, 6 bases at V and 7 bases at J, with 16 bases in the middle. Germline loops: CDR1 MNHNS, CDR2 SASEGT. This CDR3 is CASRKTGQLEQYF. CDR3 bases: TGTGCCAGCAGAAAAACGGGACAATTAGAGCAGTACTTC.

This clone is a singleton in its sample. The rearrangement joins TRBV2 to TRBJ1-1; a weak D match, TRBD1 (5 bases). Germline values: CDR1 SNHLY, CDR2 FYNNEI. Between the trimmed V and J ends, which lost 7 bases and 4 bases, there was a span of 16 bases. The CDR3 covers 14 residues. Here the CDR3 reads CASKKGPSTTEAFF. CDR3 nucleotides: TGTGCCAGCAAAAAGGGGCCTTCGACCACTGAAGCTTTCTTT.

The chain has TRBV5-6 and TRBJ1-1, with TRBD1 matching over 8 bases. There are 18 residues in the CDR3. Germline CDR1 reads SGHDT; CDR2 reads YYEEEE. Trimming removed 0 bases from V and 4 bases from J; junction bases left unmatched: 14. In nucleotides, the CDR3 is TGTGCCAGCAGCTTGGAAGCGGGGACAGGAAGCCCCGGCACTGAAGCTTTCTTT. Translation gives CASSLEAGTGSPGTEAFF.

This chain uses TRBV7-2 with TRBJ2-3; unclear D gene. This CDR3 contains 14 residues. Germline V gene sequence: CDR1 SGHTA, CDR2 FQGNSA. V lost 6 bases, J lost 0 bases, and 10 bases lay in between. The CDR3 DNA follows: TGTGCCAGCAGTCGACTGGGGAGCACAGATACGCAGTATTTT. Translation gives CASSRLGSTDTQYF. The whole variable domain, remainder taken from reference TRBV7-2 and TRBJ2-3, is GAGVSQSPSNKVTEKGKDVELRCDPISGHTALYWYRQSLGQGLEFLIYFQGNSAPDKSGLPSDRFSAERTGGSVSTLTIQRTQQEDSAVYLCASSRLGSTDTQYFGPGTRLTVL.

V gene TRBV27 combines with J gene TRBJ1-1; the match to TRBD1 covers 8 bases. CDR1 MNHEY and CDR2 SMNVEV come from the germline V gene (reference sequence). The V segment lost 5 bases and the J segment 1 base; nucleotides outside the gene matches: 6. The CDR3 runs 15 residues. The DNA of the CDR3 is TGTGCCAGCAGTCCGTCGACAGGGGCGAACACTGAAGCTTTCTTT. It yields the protein CASSPSTGANTEAFF.

This sequence joins TRBV14 and TRBJ1-2; 9 bases are a match to TRBD1. After removal of 5 bases from V and 4 bases from J, the junction contained 5 bases not matched to a gene. CDR3 length: 14 residues. Germline CDR1 is SGHDN and CDR2 is FVKESK. The DNA for the CDR3 is TGTGCCAGCAGCGAACAGGGGGCTGGCTATGGCTACACCTTC. Translating it yields CASSEQGAGYGYTF.

In its sample, this clone was seen once. This chain links TRBV5-6 with TRBJ1-5, with unresolved D. This CDR3 spans 15 amino acids. V lost 4 bases to trimming and J lost 3 bases, with 14 bases between them. The germline V gene encodes CDR1 SGHDT and CDR2 YYEEEE. Written as DNA, the CDR3 is TGTGCCAGCAGCACCGGGTGGGGATCCAATCAGCCCCAGCATTTT. Protein product: CASSTGWGSNQPQHF.